A single sample is the source of the 3 T cell receptor beta chains below, sequenced in a study of blood T cell repertoires in COVID-19. The method was immunoSEQ multiplex PCR; TCRdb's version includes in-frame clones alone and lacks a portion of them. The sample has about 250,000 clones; roughly nine tenths are singletons. Sequenced material: peripheral blood. Source of these receptors: a woman aged 40-49 years who had recovered from COVID-19.

The chain links TRBV2 to TRBJ2-2; D is unclear. The CDR3 loop spans 14 amino acids. Between the trimmed V and J ends, which lost 3 bases and 0 bases, there was a span of 5 bases. Germline V gives CDR1 SNHLY, CDR2 FYNNEI. CDR3: CASSEASNTGELFF. The CDR3 DNA reads as TGTGCCAGCAGTGAGGCTTCGAACACCGGGGAGCTGTTTTTT.

The gene calls are TRBV24-1 and TRBJ2-7; D call uncertain. The CDR3 is 11 residues long. Germline V gives CDR1 KGHDR, CDR2 SFDVKD. The germline V and J ends were trimmed by 5 bases and 6 bases, with 7 bases remaining between them. CDR3 sequence (DNA): TGTGCCACCAGTGGAGGAAGCGAGCAGTACTTC. Translated, it gives CATSGGSEQYF.

The chain is built from TRBV24-1 and TRBJ2-4; TRBD1 matches 7 bases. V was clipped by 3 bases and J by 2 bases; unmatched bases: 3. Germline-derived CDR1 and CDR2 are KGHDR and SFDVKD. The CDR3 is 15 amino acids. CDR3 nucleotide sequence: TGTGCCACCAGTGATAAACAGGGGACCAAAAACATTCAGTACTTC. The encoded protein is CATSDKQGTKNIQYF.